The 22 T cell receptor beta chains presented below share a single source sample, sequenced in a study of blood T cell repertoires in COVID-19. Only in-frame clones appear in the TCRdb table, and some are missing; sequencing was by immunoSEQ multiplex PCR. The table includes about 200,000 clones, about nine tenths detected once. The source material was PBMCs or T cells enriched from blood (not recorded which). The receptors shown here come from a woman aged 25 to 39 who had recovered from COVID-19.

The V call is TRBV24-1, the J call TRBJ2-5; 11 bases line up with TRBD2. Germline loops: CDR1 KGHDR, CDR2 SFDVKD. The CDR3 is 16 residues long. J gave up 4 bases and V 1 base, and 4 bases lay outside the gene matches. The CDR3 DNA reads TGTGCCACCAGTGATTTATTAGCGGGAGGGAGAGAGACCCAGTACTTC. Translated, it gives CATSDLLAGGRETQYF.

In this sample, this clone turned up once. The V call is TRBV2, the J call TRBJ1-2, with D perhaps TRBD1 (5 bases). V was shortened by 6 bases and J by 4 bases, with 9 bases between the two germline ends. The CDR3 runs 12 residues. Per germline, CDR1 SNHLY and CDR2 FYNNEI. The CDR3: CASSQGFYGYTF. The CDR3 coding sequence is TGTGCCAGCAGCCAGGGTTTCTATGGCTACACCTTC.

The rearrangement uses TRBV29-1 and TRBJ1-2, with D possibly TRBD1 on 5 matching bases. The CDR3 is 14 amino acids. The germline V gene encodes CDR1 SQVTM and CDR2 ANQGSEA. V was pared by 8 bases and J by 0 bases, with 16 bases between. In DNA form, the CDR3 reads TGCAGCACTTTTGTAGGGGAAGCTAACTATGGCTACACCTTC. This codes for CSTFVGEANYGYTF.

The CDR3 DNA follows: TGTGCCAGTGGGGCACAGATGAACACTGAAGCTTTCTTT. Translating it yields CASGAQMNTEAFF. The chain is built from TRBV7-6 and TRBJ1-1, with D tentatively TRBD1 (5 bases). The germline V gene encodes CDR1 SGHVS and CDR2 FNYEAQ. The CDR3 is 13 residues long. Trimming took 9 bases from V and 0 from J, leaving 11 bases between them. Supplemented by reference TRBV7-6 and TRBJ1-1, the full variable domain reads GAGVSQSPRYKVTKRGQDVALRCDPISGHVSLYWYRQALGQGPEFLTYFNYEAQQDKSGLPNDRFSAERPEGSISTLTIQRTEQRDSAMYRCASGAQMNTEAFFGQGTRLTVV.

The table lists this clone with a count of one. V and J are TRBV10-3 and TRBJ2-3; TRBD2 agrees at 7 bases. CDR3 size: 13 residues. Germline V gives CDR1 ENHRY, CDR2 SYGVKD. This chain's CDR3 is CASRREGLDTQYF. The CDR3 DNA follows: TGTGCGTCACGGAGGGAGGGCCTAGATACGCAGTATTTT.

The CDR3 is CASSLVASGGYNEQFF. The CDR3 DNA follows: TGTGCCAGCAGCTTGGTGGCTAGCGGGGGTTACAATGAGCAGTTCTTC. The J gene is TRBJ2-1, the V gene TRBV5-6; TRBD2 matches at 10 bases. After removal of 0 bases from V and 4 bases from J, the junction contained 4 bases not matched to a gene. The germline CDR1 and CDR2 sequences are SGHDT and YYEEEE. CDR3 length: 16 amino acids.

The chain is built from TRBV7-9 and TRBJ2-5; tentative D call: TRBD2 (5 bases). This CDR3 is built from 12 residues. V was shortened by 5 bases and J by 5 bases, with 9 bases between the two germline ends. From germline, CDR1 is SEHNR and CDR2 FQNEAQ (reference sequence). The CDR3 coding sequence is TGTGCCAGCAGCCCGAGGGTTGAGACCCAGTACTTC. Translated, it gives CASSPRVETQYF.

CDR3: CASSLVLGMGTEAFF. CDR3 coding DNA: TGTGCCAGCAGCTTAGTACTAGGGATGGGCACTGAAGCTTTCTTT. The rearrangement uses TRBV11-2 and TRBJ1-1; D not resolved. With 1 base removed from V and 4 bases from J, the gap between germline ends came to 13 bases. Germline CDR1 and CDR2: SGHAT and FQNNGV. The CDR3 runs 15 residues.

The chain carries TRBV12-3 or TRBV12-4 and TRBJ1-1; D remains unclear. Trimming cost V 8 bases and J 0 bases, with 7 bases left between them. There are 12 residues in the CDR3. The CDR3 is CASLSLNTEAFF. The DNA for the CDR3 is TGTGCCAGCTTAAGCCTGAACACTGAAGCTTTCTTT.

This chain joins TRBV11-3 and TRBJ1-1; possible D gene TRBD1, 6 bases. Germline CDR1 and CDR2: SGHNT and YENEEA. V was shortened by 5 bases and J by 3 bases, with 10 bases between the two germline ends. CDR3 length: 13 amino acids. The CDR3 region has the DNA TGTGCCAGCAGCCGGGACACTTACACTGAAGCTTTCTTT. Translated, it gives CASSRDTYTEAFF.

The chain joins TRBV4-1 to TRBJ2-7; 7 bases agree with TRBD1. Germline V lookup: CDR1 MGHRA, CDR2 YSYEKL. The J segment lost 0 bases and the V segment lost 1 base, leaving 15 bases of the junction unmatched. This CDR3 region has 19 residues. CDR3 nucleotides: TGCGCCAGCAGCCAAGTGACCGGGACAGCCAAAAAAAACTCCTACGAGCAGTACTTC. As protein: CASSQVTGTAKKNSYEQYF.

The CDR3 loop reads CASSEATGGQPQHF. The CDR3 DNA reads as TGTGCCAGCAGTGAAGCGACGGGGGGTCAGCCCCAGCATTTT. The V call is TRBV2, the J call TRBJ1-5; TRBD1 is a possible D gene (5 bases). V was shortened by 0 bases and J by 6 bases, with 9 bases between the two germline ends. Germline CDR1 is SNHLY and CDR2 is FYNNEI. The CDR3 runs to 14 residues. Using reference TRBV2 and TRBJ1-5 for the parts outside the CDR3, the full variable domain is EPEVTQTPSHQVTQMGQEVILRCVPISNHLYFYWYRQILGQKVEFLVSFYNNEISEKSEIFDDQFSVERPDGSNFTLKIRSTKLEDSAMYFCASSEATGGQPQHFGDGTRLSIL.

The CDR3 protein is CASAGYGANYGYTF. In DNA form, the CDR3 reads TGCGCCAGCGCGGGATACGGAGCTAACTATGGCTACACCTTC. This chain links TRBV5-1 with TRBJ1-2; D is undetermined. Germline V gene sequence: CDR1 SGHRS, CDR2 YFSETQ. The V gene lost 7 bases and the J gene lost 0 bases, with 13 bases spanning the gap. This CDR3 spans 14 amino acids.

The V and J genes are TRBV5-6 and TRBJ1-6, with a tentative D call TRBD1 (6 bases). CDR1 is SGHDT, CDR2 YYEEEE, per germline. With 5 bases removed from V and 7 bases from J, the gap between germline ends came to 16 bases. The CDR3 has 15 residues. The CDR3 region is CASSGFGQPNSPLHF. The CDR3, as DNA: TGTGCCAGCAGTGGATTCGGACAGCCAAATTCACCCCTCCACTTT.

The chain has TRBV7-9 and TRBJ2-5; tentatively, D is TRBD1 (6 bases). The CDR3 totals 14 residues. V dropped 2 bases and J dropped 1 base, with 8 bases sitting between them. CDR1 and CDR2 (germline): SEHNR, FQNEAQ (reference sequence). Written as DNA, the CDR3 is TGTGCCAGCAGCTTATTGGACAGCCAAGAGACCCAGTACTTC. It is translated as CASSLLDSQETQYF. Based on the CDR3 plus reference TRBV7-9 and TRBJ2-5, the full variable domain is DTGVSQNPRHKITKRGQNVTFRCDPISEHNRLYWYRQTLGQGPEFLTYFQNEAQLEKSRLLSDRFSAERPKGSFSTLEIQRTEQGDSAMYLCASSLLDSQETQYFGPGTRLLVL.

A single count supports this clone. V is TRBV30 and J is TRBJ1-2; a possible D gene is TRBD1 (5 bases). Germline CDR1 GTSNPN, CDR2 SVGIG (reference sequence). V lost 0 bases to trimming and J lost 3 bases, with 8 bases between them. This CDR3 is 13 amino acids long. The CDR3 DNA reads TGTGCCTGGAGTGTGAGCAGGGACTATGGCTACACCTTC. Its protein is CAWSVSRDYGYTF.

The rearrangement joins TRBV12-3 or TRBV12-4 to TRBJ1-3; D is perhaps TRBD1 (5 bases). The CDR3 covers 13 residues. Trimming cost V 6 bases and J 2 bases, with 8 bases left between them. The CDR3: CASRGTAGNTIYF. CDR3 DNA: TGTGCCAGCAGGGGGACTGCTGGAAACACCATATATTTT.

The V gene is TRBV15, the J gene TRBJ2-4; TRBD2 is a possible D gene (6 bases). Trimming cost V 0 bases and J 1 base, with 10 bases left between them. Per the germline V gene, CDR1 is LNHNV and CDR2 is YYDKDF (reference sequence). The CDR3 consists of 16 residues. In DNA form, the CDR3 reads TGTGCCACCAGCAGAGATGGTGGGGGGGCCAAAAACATTCAGTACTTC. The encoded protein is CATSRDGGGAKNIQYF.

The V and J genes are TRBV7-9 and TRBJ1-1; D unclear. This CDR3 has 14 residues. CDR1 SEHNR and CDR2 FQNEAQ come from the germline V gene (reference sequence). V was clipped by 6 bases and J by 4 bases, with 15 bases between them. The CDR3 coding sequence is TGTGCCAGCAGGCAAACGGAGAGGAGCACTGAAGCTTTCTTT. Encoded protein: CASRQTERSTEAFF.

The V call is TRBV5-1, the J call TRBJ1-2; no reliable D call. Germline values: CDR1 SGHRS, CDR2 YFSETQ. V lost 0 bases, J lost 3 bases, and 3 bases lay in between. This CDR3 region has 12 residues. The CDR3 nucleotides read TGCGCCAGCAGCTTGGACTACTATGGCTACACCTTC. Amino acid sequence: CASSLDYYGYTF.

This clone was counted between two and nine times. J is TRBJ2-2 and V is TRBV4-3; tentative D call: TRBD1 (6 bases). The CDR3 runs to 18 residues. V lost 0 bases and J 4 bases, leaving 18 bases between the germline ends. Germline assignment: CDR1 LGHNA and CDR2 YSLEER. CDR3 DNA: TGCGCCAGCAGCCAAGACCCCCCGGGCAGGGGAATCACCGGGGAGCTGTTTTTT. Encoded protein: CASSQDPPGRGITGELFF.

The chain carries TRBV4-3 and TRBJ1-1; perhaps TRBD1 as D (5 bases). CDR3 length: 17 amino acids. V was shortened by 0 bases and J by 1 base, with 15 bases between the two germline ends. Germline V gives CDR1 LGHNA, CDR2 YSLEER. The CDR3 nucleotides are TGCGCCAGCAGCCAAGATTTTTCGCCAGGGAAGAACACTGAAGCTTTCTTT. This codes for CASSQDFSPGKNTEAFF.